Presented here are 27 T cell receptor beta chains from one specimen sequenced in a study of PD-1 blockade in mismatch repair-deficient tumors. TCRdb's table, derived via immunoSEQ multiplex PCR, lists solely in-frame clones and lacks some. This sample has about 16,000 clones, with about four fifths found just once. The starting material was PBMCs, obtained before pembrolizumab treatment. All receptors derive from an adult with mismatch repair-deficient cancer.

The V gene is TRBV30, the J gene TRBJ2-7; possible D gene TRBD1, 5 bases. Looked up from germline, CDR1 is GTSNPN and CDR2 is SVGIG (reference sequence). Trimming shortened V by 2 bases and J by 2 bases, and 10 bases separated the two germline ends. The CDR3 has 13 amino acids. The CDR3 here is CAWSQTEPYEQYF. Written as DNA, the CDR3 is TGTGCCTGGAGTCAGACAGAACCCTACGAGCAGTACTTC.

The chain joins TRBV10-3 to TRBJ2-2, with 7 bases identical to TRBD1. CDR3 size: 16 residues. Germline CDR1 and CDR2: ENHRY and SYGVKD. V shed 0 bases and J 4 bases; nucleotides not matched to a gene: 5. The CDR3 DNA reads TGTGCCATCAGTGAGTCTCGGGGACAGATCACCGGGGAGCTGTTTTTT. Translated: CAISESRGQITGELFF.

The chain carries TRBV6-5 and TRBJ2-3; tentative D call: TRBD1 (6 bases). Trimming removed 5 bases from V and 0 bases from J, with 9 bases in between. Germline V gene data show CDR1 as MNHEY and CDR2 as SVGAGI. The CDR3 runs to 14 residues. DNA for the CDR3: TGTGCCAGCAGTGTAACAGGGAGCACAGATACGCAGTATTTT. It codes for CASSVTGSTDTQYF.

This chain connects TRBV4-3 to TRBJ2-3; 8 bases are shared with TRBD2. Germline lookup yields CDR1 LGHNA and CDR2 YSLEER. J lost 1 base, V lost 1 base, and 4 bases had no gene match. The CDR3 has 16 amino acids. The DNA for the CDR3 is TGCGCCAGCAGCCAAGGGCACGGGAGGGGCACAGATACGCAGTATTTT. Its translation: CASSQGHGRGTDTQYF.

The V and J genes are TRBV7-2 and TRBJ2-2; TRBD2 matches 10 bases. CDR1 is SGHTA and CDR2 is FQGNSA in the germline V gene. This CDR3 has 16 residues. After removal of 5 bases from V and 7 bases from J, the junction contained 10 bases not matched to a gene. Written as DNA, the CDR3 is TGTGCCAGCAGCCCGGGAAGCGGGAGGGGGGTCGGGGAGCTGTTTTTT. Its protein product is CASSPGSGRGVGELFF.

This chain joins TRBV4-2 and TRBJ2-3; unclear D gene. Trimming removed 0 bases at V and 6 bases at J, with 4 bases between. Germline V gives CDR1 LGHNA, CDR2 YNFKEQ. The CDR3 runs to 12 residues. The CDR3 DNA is TGTGCCAGCAGCCAAGATTGGGATACGCAGTATTTT. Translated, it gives CASSQDWDTQYF.

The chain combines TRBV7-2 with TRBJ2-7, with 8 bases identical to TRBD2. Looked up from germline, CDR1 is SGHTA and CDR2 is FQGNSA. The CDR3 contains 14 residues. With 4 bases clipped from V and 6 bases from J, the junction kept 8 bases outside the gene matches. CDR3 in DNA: TGTGCCAGCAGCTCAGTCAGCGGGAGCTCCGAGCAGTACTTC. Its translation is CASSSVSGSSEQYF.

CDR3 loop: CASSQDSSSGANVLTF. DNA for the CDR3: TGCGCCAGCAGCCAAGACAGCTCCTCTGGGGCCAACGTCCTGACTTTC. V and J are TRBV4-3 and TRBJ2-6; D not certain. V lost 0 bases, J lost 0 bases, and 6 bases lay in between. The CDR3 sequence is 16 residues long. Germline V gives CDR1 LGHNA, CDR2 YSLEER.

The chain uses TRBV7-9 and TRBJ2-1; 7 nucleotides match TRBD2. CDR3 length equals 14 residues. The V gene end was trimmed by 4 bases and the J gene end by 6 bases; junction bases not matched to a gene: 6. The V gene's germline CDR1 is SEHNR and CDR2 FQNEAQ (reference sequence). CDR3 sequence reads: CASSSRGGTNEQFF. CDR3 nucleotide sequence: TGTGCCAGCAGCTCTAGGGGAGGGACCAATGAGCAGTTCTTC.

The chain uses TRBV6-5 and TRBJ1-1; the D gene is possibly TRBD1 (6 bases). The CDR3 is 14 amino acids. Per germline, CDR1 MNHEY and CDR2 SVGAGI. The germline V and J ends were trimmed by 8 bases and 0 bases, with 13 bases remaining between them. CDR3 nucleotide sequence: TGTGCCAGCCAACCAGGGGTGATGAACACTGAAGCTTTCTTT. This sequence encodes CASQPGVMNTEAFF.

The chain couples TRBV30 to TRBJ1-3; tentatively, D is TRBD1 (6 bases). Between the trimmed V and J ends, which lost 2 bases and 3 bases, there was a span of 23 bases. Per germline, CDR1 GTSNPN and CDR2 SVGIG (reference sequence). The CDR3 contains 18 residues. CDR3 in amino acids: CAWSIQGRGWVGGNTIYF. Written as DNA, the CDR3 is TGTGCCTGGAGTATTCAGGGCAGGGGTTGGGTAGGTGGAAACACCATATATTTT. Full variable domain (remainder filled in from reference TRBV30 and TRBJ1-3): SQTIHQWPATLVQPVGSPLSLECTVEGTSNPNLYWYRQAAGRGLQLLFYSVGIGQISSEVPQNLSASRPQDRQFILSSKKLLLSDSGFYLCAWSIQGRGWVGGNTIYFGEGSWLTVV.

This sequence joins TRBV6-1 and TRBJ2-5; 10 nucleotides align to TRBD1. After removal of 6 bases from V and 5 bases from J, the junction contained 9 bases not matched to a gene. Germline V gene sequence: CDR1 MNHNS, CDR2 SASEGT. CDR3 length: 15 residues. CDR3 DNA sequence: TGTGCCAGCAGGACTACGGGACAGGGGATGGAGACCCAGTACTTC. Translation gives CASRTTGQGMETQYF.

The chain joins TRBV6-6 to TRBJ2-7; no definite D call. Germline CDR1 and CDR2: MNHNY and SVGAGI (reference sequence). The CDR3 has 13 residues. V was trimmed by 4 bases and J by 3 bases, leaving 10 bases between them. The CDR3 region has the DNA TGTGCCAGCAGTTCCTGGGAATACTACGAGCAGTACTTC. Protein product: CASSSWEYYEQYF.

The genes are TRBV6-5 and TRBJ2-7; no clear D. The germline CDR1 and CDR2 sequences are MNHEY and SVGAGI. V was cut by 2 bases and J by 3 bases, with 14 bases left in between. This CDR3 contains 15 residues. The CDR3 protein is CASSYDAVPVYEQYF. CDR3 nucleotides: TGTGCCAGCAGTTACGATGCGGTGCCTGTCTACGAGCAGTACTTC.

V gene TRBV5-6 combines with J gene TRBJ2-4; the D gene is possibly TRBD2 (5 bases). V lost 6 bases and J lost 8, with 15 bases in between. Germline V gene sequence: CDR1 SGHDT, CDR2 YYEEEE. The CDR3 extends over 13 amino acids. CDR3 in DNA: TGTGCCAGCAAACGGGGAGTTCAGGACATTCAGTACTTC. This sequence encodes CASKRGVQDIQYF.

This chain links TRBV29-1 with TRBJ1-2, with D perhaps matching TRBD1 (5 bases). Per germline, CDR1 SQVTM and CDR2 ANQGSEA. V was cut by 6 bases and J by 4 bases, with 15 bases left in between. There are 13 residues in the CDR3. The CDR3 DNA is TGCAGCGTCGGTCGGCAGGGCGGCTATGGCTACACCTTC. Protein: CSVGRQGGYGYTF. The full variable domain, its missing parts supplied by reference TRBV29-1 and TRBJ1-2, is SAVISQKPSRDICQRGTSLTIQCQVDSQVTMMFWYRQQPGQSLTLIATANQGSEATYESGFVIDKFPISRPNLTFSTLTVSNMSPEDSSIYLCSVGRQGGYGYTFGSGTRLTVV.

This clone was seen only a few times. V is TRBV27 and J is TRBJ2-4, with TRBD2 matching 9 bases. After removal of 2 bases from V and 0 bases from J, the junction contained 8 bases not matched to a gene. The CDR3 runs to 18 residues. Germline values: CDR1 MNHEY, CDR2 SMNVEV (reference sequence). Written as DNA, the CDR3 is TGTGCCAGCAGTTTAACAGTTAGCGGGAGTGGAGCCAAAAACATTCAGTACTTC. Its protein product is CASSLTVSGSGAKNIQYF.

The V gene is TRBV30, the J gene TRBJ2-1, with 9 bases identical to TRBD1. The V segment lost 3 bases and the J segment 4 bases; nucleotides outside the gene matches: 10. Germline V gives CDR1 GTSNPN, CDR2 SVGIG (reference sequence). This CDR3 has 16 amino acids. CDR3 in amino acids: CAWRQPPGQGYNEQFF. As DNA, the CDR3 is TGTGCCTGGAGACAACCTCCGGGACAGGGTTACAATGAGCAGTTCTTC.

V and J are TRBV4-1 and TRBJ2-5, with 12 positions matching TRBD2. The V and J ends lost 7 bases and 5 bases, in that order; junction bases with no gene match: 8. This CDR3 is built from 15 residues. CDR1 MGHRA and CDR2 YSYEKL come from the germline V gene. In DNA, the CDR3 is TGCGCCAGCAAGCGACTAGCGGGAGAGGGGGAGACCCAGTACTTC. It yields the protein CASKRLAGEGETQYF.

The CDR3 here is CASSDPLQGAIETQYF. CDR3 coding DNA: TGTGCCAGCAGTGACCCTCTACAGGGGGCGATTGAGACCCAGTACTTC. The J gene is TRBJ2-5, the V gene TRBV6-1, with TRBD1 matching over 9 bases. The CDR3 covers 16 residues. The V segment lost 3 bases and the J segment 5 bases; nucleotides outside the gene matches: 10. Germline V gene data show CDR1 as MNHNS and CDR2 as SASEGT.

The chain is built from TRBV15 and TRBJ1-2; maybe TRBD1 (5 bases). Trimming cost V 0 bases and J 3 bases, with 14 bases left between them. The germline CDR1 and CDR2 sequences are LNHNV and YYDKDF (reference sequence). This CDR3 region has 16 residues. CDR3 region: CATSRERGVLDYGYTF. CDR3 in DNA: TGTGCCACCAGCAGAGAAAGAGGGGTCCTCGACTATGGCTACACCTTC.

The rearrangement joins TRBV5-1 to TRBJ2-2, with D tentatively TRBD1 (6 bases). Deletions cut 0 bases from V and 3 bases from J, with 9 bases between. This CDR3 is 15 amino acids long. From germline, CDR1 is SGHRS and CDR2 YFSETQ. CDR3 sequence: CASSLGQDYTGELFF. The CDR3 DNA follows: TGCGCCAGCAGCTTGGGACAGGACTACACCGGGGAGCTGTTTTTT. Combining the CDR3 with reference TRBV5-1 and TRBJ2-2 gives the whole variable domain KAGVTQTPRYLIKTRGQQVTLSCSPISGHRSVSWYQQTPGQGLQFLFEYFSETQRNKGNFPGRFSGRQFSNSRSEMNVSTLELGDSALYLCASSLGQDYTGELFFGEGSRLTVL.

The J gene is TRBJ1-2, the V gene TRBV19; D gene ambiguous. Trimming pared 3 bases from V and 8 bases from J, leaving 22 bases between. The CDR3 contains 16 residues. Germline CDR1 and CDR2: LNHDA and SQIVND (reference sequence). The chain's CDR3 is CASSIISGPPTEGYTF. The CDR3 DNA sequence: TGTGCCAGTAGTATTATCTCCGGTCCCCCCACGGAGGGCTACACCTTC.

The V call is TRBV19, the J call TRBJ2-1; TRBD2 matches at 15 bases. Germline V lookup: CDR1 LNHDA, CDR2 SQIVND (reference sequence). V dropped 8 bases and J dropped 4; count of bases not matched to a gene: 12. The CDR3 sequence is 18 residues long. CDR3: CASSLGLAGGRLYNEQFF. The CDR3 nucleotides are TGTGCCAGTTCTTTAGGACTAGCGGGAGGGCGGTTATACAATGAGCAGTTCTTC.

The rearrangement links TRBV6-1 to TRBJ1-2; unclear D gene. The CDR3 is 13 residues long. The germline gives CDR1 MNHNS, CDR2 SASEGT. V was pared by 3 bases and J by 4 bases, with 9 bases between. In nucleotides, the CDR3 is TGTGCCAGCAGTGACAGGACGGCCTATGGCTACACCTTC. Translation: CASSDRTAYGYTF.

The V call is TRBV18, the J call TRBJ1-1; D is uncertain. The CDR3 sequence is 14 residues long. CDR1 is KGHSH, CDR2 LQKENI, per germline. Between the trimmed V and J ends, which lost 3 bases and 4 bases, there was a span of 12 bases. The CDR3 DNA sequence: TGTGCCAGCTCACCCATTGAGGGTGGCACTGAAGCTTTCTTT. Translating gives CASSPIEGGTEAFF.

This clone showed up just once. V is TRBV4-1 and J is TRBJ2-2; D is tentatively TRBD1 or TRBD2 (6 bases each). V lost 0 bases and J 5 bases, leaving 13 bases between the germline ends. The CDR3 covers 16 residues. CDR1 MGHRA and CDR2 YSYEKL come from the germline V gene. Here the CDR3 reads CASSQDPGGLTGELFF. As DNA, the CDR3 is TGCGCCAGCAGCCAAGATCCTGGGGGGCTAACCGGGGAGCTGTTTTTT.